What follows are 20 T cell receptor beta chains derived from one specimen sequenced in a study of cytomegalovirus exposure and HLA in healthy donors. The PCR employed 60 Vbeta primers together with 13 Jbeta primers. Profiled with immunoSEQ multiplex PCR; TCRdb holds only in-frame clones, not every one. The data show a few hundred thousand clones, roughly 80% seen once. Material for sequencing was PBMCs. These receptors were collected from a man aged 25-45 years in good health and CMV-seronegative.

The chain links TRBV7-2 to TRBJ1-1, with D unresolved. Trimming cost V 1 base and J 8 bases, with 8 bases left between them. The CDR3 extends over 12 amino acids. Germline-derived CDR1 and CDR2 are SGHTA and FQGNSA. CDR3 protein: CASSLGSREAFF. Here the CDR3 DNA reads TGTGCCAGCAGCTTAGGGTCGAGGGAAGCTTTCTTT.

This rearrangement joins TRBV18 to TRBJ1-5, with unresolved D. There are 16 residues in the CDR3. Trimming shortened V by 0 bases and J by 2 bases, and 11 bases separated the two germline ends. CDR1 is KGHSH, CDR2 LQKENI, per germline. The CDR3: CASSPPSFGGNQPQHF. CDR3 sequence (DNA): TGTGCCAGCTCACCACCCTCTTTCGGTGGCAATCAGCCCCAGCATTTT.

The chain recombines TRBV6-6 with TRBJ1-5, with a weak D call TRBD1 (5 bases). Trimming took off 4 bases at V and 2 bases at J, with 15 bases between the two ends. Germline V CDR1 and CDR2: MNHNY, SVGAGI (reference sequence). The CDR3 has 16 residues. CDR3 nucleotide sequence: TGTGCCAGCAGTTCTGGGGTGGGGGGAGGCAATCAGCCCCAGCATTTT. Translating it yields CASSSGVGGGNQPQHF.

This chain uses TRBV28 with TRBJ1-2, with D unclear. V shed 6 bases and J shed 8 bases, with 10 bases lying between them. There are 11 residues in the CDR3. Germline V gene sequence: CDR1 MDHEN, CDR2 SYDVKM. CDR3 region: CASRDNSGYTF. The DNA of the CDR3 is TGTGCCAGCAGGGATAACAGCGGCTACACCTTC.

In its sample, this clone was seen once. The chain carries TRBV28 and TRBJ1-2; 9 bases map to TRBD1. This CDR3 has 16 amino acids. The germline gives CDR1 MDHEN, CDR2 SYDVKM. The J segment lost 3 bases and the V segment lost 2 bases, leaving 7 bases of the junction unmatched. CDR3: CASSLPRTGAYYGYTF. In nucleotides, the CDR3 is TGTGCCAGCAGTTTACCCCGGACAGGGGCCTACTATGGCTACACCTTC.

About this clone: The junction does not match germline at one end; this may be a read error. CDR3 amino acids: CASSQDSSGASVLTF. DNA for the CDR3: TGTGCCAGCAGCCAAGACAGCTCTGGGGCCAGCGTCCTGACTTTC. The rearrangement links TRBV4-2 to TRBJ2-6, with D possibly being TRBD1 (5 bases). CDR1 and CDR2 (germline): LGHNA, YNFKEQ. The CDR3 contains 15 residues.

This rearrangement joins TRBV6-1 to TRBJ2-5; possibly TRBD1 for D (6 bases). CDR3 size: 15 residues. Per the germline V gene, CDR1 is MNHNS and CDR2 is SASEGT. V was pared by 3 bases and J by 2 bases, with 13 bases between. CDR3 bases: TGTGCCAGCAGTGACCAGACAGGCCATCAAGAGACCCAGTACTTC. Translation gives CASSDQTGHQETQYF.

Of note for this clone: Germline and junction disagree at one end, which may indicate a read error. CDR3 DNA: TGTGCCAGCCCTAGTTCTCTCTCTGGGGCCAGCGTCCTGACTTTC. It codes for CASPSSLSGASVLTF. This sequence joins TRBV11-2 and TRBJ2-6, with a weak D call TRBD1 (5 bases). CDR3 length: 15 amino acids. Germline CDR1 is SGHAT and CDR2 is FQNNGV.

The chain couples TRBV9 to TRBJ1-2; TRBD1 aligns across 10 bases. The CDR3 spans 15 residues. Germline CDR1 and CDR2: SGDLS and YYNGEE. Germline trimming cut 0 bases from V and 7 bases from J; bases unmatched to any gene: 6. The CDR3 loop is CASSVDPRDRGGYTF. The CDR3 DNA sequence: TGTGCCAGCAGCGTAGACCCTCGGGACAGGGGTGGCTACACCTTC.

This rearrangement joins TRBV18 to TRBJ1-2, with TRBD1 as a possible D gene (5 bases). Trimming shortened V by 2 bases and J by 2 bases, and 12 bases separated the two germline ends. The germline CDR1 and CDR2 sequences are KGHSH and LQKENI. This CDR3 contains 15 residues. The CDR3 here is CASSPKGKGNYGYTF. The CDR3 DNA sequence: TGTGCCAGCTCACCAAAGGGGAAGGGGAACTATGGCTACACCTTC.

V is TRBV4-1 and J is TRBJ2-3; 12 bases fit TRBD2. The trim removed 1 base at V and 0 bases at J, leaving 5 bases unmatched. Germline V gene data show CDR1 as MGHRA and CDR2 as YSYEKL. The CDR3 contains 18 residues. The CDR3 coding sequence is TGCGCCAGCAGCCAAGCGACTAGCGGGGGCCCAAGCACAGATACGCAGTATTTT. This translates into CASSQATSGGPSTDTQYF.

This clone has only a few counts. V usage is TRBV4-1 and J usage is TRBJ2-7; 9 bases line up with TRBD2. The V gene end was trimmed by 3 bases and the J gene end by 2 bases; junction bases not matched to a gene: 2. Germline V gives CDR1 MGHRA, CDR2 YSYEKL. This CDR3 region has 14 residues. The CDR3 is CASSHLAGTYEQYF. The CDR3 coding sequence is TGCGCCAGCAGCCATCTAGCGGGGACCTACGAGCAGTACTTC.

The V and J genes are TRBV7-9 and TRBJ1-2; D may be TRBD1 (5 bases). Per the germline V gene, CDR1 is SEHNR and CDR2 is FQNEAQ (reference sequence). This CDR3 spans 13 amino acids. V lost 1 base, J lost 6 bases, and 9 bases lay in between. The DNA of the CDR3 is TGTGCCAGCAGCTTAGAAGGGGTTAATGGCTACACCTTC. This sequence encodes CASSLEGVNGYTF. The variable domain in full, completed from reference TRBV7-9 and TRBJ1-2, reads DTGVSQNPRHKITKRGQNVTFRCDPISEHNRLYWYRQTLGQGPEFLTYFQNEAQLEKSRLLSDRFSAERPKGSFSTLEIQRTEQGDSAMYLCASSLEGVNGYTFGSGTRLTVV.

About this clone itself: The junction departs from germline at one end; a sequencing error may be responsible. The chain carries TRBV7-7 and TRBJ2-7; D unresolved. The CDR3 is 10 amino acids. Per the germline V gene, CDR1 is SSHAT and CDR2 is FNYEAQ (reference sequence). CDR3 DNA: TGTGCTAGCAGCTTAGGTCGGCAGTACTTC. Protein product: CASSLGRQYF.

The gene calls are TRBV7-9 and TRBJ1-1; TRBD1 might be the D (6 bases). CDR1 SEHNR and CDR2 FQNEAQ come from the germline V gene (reference sequence). V gave up 1 base and J gave up 1 base, with 13 bases separating them. The length of the CDR3 is 16 residues. CDR3 in DNA: TGTGCCAGCAGCTTAGTTCTCCAGGGGAAGAACACTGAAGCTTTCTTT. Encoded protein: CASSLVLQGKNTEAFF.

In its sample, this clone was seen once. The chain has TRBV6-1 and TRBJ2-3; D is possibly TRBD2 (6 bases). The CDR3 is 12 residues long. Trimming shortened V by 8 bases and J by 6 bases, and 12 bases separated the two germline ends. The germline V gene encodes CDR1 MNHNS and CDR2 SASEGT. In DNA, the CDR3 is TGTGCCAGCGGGGGGAGTCTGGATACGCAGTATTTT. Amino acids: CASGGSLDTQYF.

V usage is TRBV5-1 and J usage is TRBJ1-6; 7 bases match TRBD1. Germline lookup yields CDR1 SGHRS and CDR2 YFSETQ. The V segment lost 5 bases and the J segment 5 bases; nucleotides outside the gene matches: 7. The CDR3 contains 15 residues. The CDR3 sequence: CASRLQGSHNSPLHF. For the CDR3, the DNA is TGCGCCAGCAGATTACAGGGGAGTCATAATTCACCCCTCCACTTT.

The genes are TRBV7-8 and TRBJ1-1, with 7 bases lining up with TRBD1. The CDR3 has 11 residues. V was pared by 3 bases and J by 8 bases, with 0 bases of the junction left unmatched. Germline CDR1 and CDR2: SGHVS and FQNEAQ. The CDR3 DNA is TGTGCCAGCAGCTTGGGACAGGAAGCTTTCTTT. This gives the protein CASSLGQEAFF.

The chain recombines TRBV7-9 with TRBJ1-2, with 7 bases matching TRBD1. The CDR3 loop spans 12 amino acids. Germline V gene sequence: CDR1 SEHNR, CDR2 FQNEAQ (reference sequence). The V and J ends lost 5 bases and 5 bases, in that order; junction bases with no gene match: 2. In nucleotides, the CDR3 is TGTGCCAGCAGCGTGACAGGGTATGGCTACACCTTC. This encodes CASSVTGYGYTF.

The chain carries TRBV6-5 and TRBJ2-7; the D gene is possibly TRBD1 (6 bases). The germline CDR1 and CDR2 sequences are MNHEY and SVGAGI. The CDR3 covers 14 residues. The ends were cut back, 6 bases at V and 2 bases at J, with 14 bases in the middle. The CDR3 region has the DNA TGTGCCAGCAGCCGGACAGTAGGGGCCTACGAGCAGTACTTC. This sequence encodes CASSRTVGAYEQYF.